The T cell receptor beta chain described here comes from a study of PD-1 blockade in classical Hodgkin lymphoma. This clone has more than one count but fewer than ten. Antigen unknown. Time point: cycle 4 day 1 (C4D1), after less than 7 weeks of nivolumab. With no exception, relapse followed autologous stem cell transplantation in all patients, and brentuximab vedotin exposure varied. Profiled with immunoSEQ multiplex PCR; TCRdb holds only in-frame clones, not every one. This table has some 58,000 clones, more than 80% appearing once. Study conclusions and caveats: Nothing has yet pinned down what causes the repertoire differences, possibly disease activity or prior therapy. Newly diagnosed patients reportedly had lower baseline TCR diversity than healthy donors.

V lost 4 bases and J lost 8; bases outside the gene matches: 7. CDR1 SNHLY and CDR2 FYNNEI come from the germline V gene. CDR3 length: 15 amino acids. The rearrangement uses TRBV2 and TRBJ1-6, with 8 bases fitting TRBD1. This TCR was sampled from a human donor with classical Hodgkin lymphoma. Sample: peripheral blood mononuclear cells (PBMCs), taken before the fourth cycle of nivolumab. Here the CDR3 reads CASSVGTGGDSPLHF. CDR3 in DNA: TGTGCCAGCAGTGTTGGGACAGGTGGCGATTCACCCCTCCACTTT.